Listed below are T cell receptor beta chains from one sample, sequenced in a study of cytomegalovirus exposure and HLA in healthy donors. Using immunoSEQ multiplex PCR, the repertoire was profiled, and TCRdb retains in-frame clones only, with some absent. The data hold approximately 300,000 clones, with about nine tenths observed a single time. Specimen: PBMCs. These receptors all come from a young woman in good health and CMV-seropositive. CDR3s include the opening cysteine and the closing phenylalanine or tryptophan. Each record gives: D gene, J gene, clone size, V gene, CDR3 DNA, CDR3 protein. D genes are given only for firm matches. For some rows the clone size is stated as once, few or many, or as a class when expanded; others skip it.

>.|TRBJ2-7|.|TRBV2
TGTGCCAGCAAGGAAAACGGCTACGAGCAGTACTTC
CASKENGYEQYF
>.|TRBJ2-5|.|TRBV25-1
TGTGCCAGCAGTGGCGGGTCAGGGACCCAAGAGACCCAGTACTTC
CASSGGSGTQETQYF
>TRBD2|TRBJ2-5|.|TRBV27
TGTGCCAGCAGTAACCTAGCGGTTAAAGAGACCCAGTACTTC
CASSNLAVKETQYF
>.|TRBJ1-5|.|TRBV2
TGTGCCAGCGCGCCTCCGGGGGGCAATCAGCCCCAGCATTTT
CASAPPGGNQPQHF
>TRBD1|TRBJ2-3|once|TRBV5-6
TGTGCCAGCAGCCTGGGGACAGTAGGTACAGATACGCAGTATTTT
CASSLGTVGTDTQYF
>.|TRBJ2-1|.|TRBV7-7
TGTGCCAGCAGCTTAGTTGGTCCCGCGGGCGCCAATGAGCAGTTCTTC
CASSLVGPAGANEQFF
>.|TRBJ1-3|.|TRBV27
TGTGCCAGCAGTCGCACGGGGTCTGGAAACACCATATATTTT
CASSRTGSGNTIYF
>.|TRBJ2-1|.|TRBV27
TGTGCCAGCAGTTTTTACGGAGGTGTAAGTGAGCAGTTCTTC
CASSFYGGVSEQFF
>.|TRBJ2-7|.|TRBV5-1
TGCGCCAGCAGCTCGATGACAGGCTCCTACGAGCAGTACTTC
CASSSMTGSYEQYF
>.|TRBJ2-3|.|TRBV28
TGTGCCAGCAGTTCCACTTCAGATACGCAGTATTTT
CASSSTSDTQYF
>.|TRBJ2-5|once|TRBV28
TGTGCCAGCAGTTTATCCGGAGCGGATGAGACCCAGTACTTC
CASSLSGADETQYF
>.|TRBJ1-1|.|TRBV6-5
TGTGCCAGCAGCTCCCGGGATATCCCGAACACTGAAGCTTTCTTT
CASSSRDIPNTEAFF
>.|TRBJ2-3|.|TRBV13
TGTGCCAGCAGCTTAGAGCTGGTAGAAGATACGCAGTATTTT
CASSLELVEDTQYF
>TRBD1|TRBJ1-4|.|TRBV14
TGTGCCAGCAGCCGAATAAGGACAGGGGGCGAAAAACTGTTTTTT
CASSRIRTGGEKLFF
>TRBD2|TRBJ2-7|.|TRBV2
TGTGCCAGCAGTATGGGGACTACGACCGCCTACGAGCAGTACTTC
CASSMGTTTAYEQYF
>.|TRBJ1-1|few|TRBV6-5
TGTGCCAGCAGTTTAAGATGGGGCCAGGATGAAGCTTTCTTT
CASSLRWGQDEAFF
>TRBD1|TRBJ2-2|.|TRBV6-5
TGTGCCAGCAGAAGACAGGGTAGGACCGGGGAGCTGTTTTTT
CASRRQGRTGELFF
>.|TRBJ1-6|.|TRBV28
TGTGCCAGCAGGGGGACACCCTTTAATTCACCCCTCCACTTT
CASRGTPFNSPLHF
>TRBD1|TRBJ2-7|.|TRBV5-1
TGCGCCAGCAGCAGCCGGGACAGGGTGGACGAGCAGTACTTC
CASSSRDRVDEQYF
>TRBD2|TRBJ2-3|.|TRBV4-3
TGCGCCAGCAGCCAAGATTTTCCGCTAGCGGGGGACTCCAAGCCAGATACGCAGTATTTT
CASSQDFPLAGDSKPDTQYF
>TRBD2|TRBJ2-1|.|TRBV4-3
TGCGCCAGCAGCCAAGGGACTAGCGGGTATGCCAGCTCCTACAATGAGCAGTTCTTC
CASSQGTSGYASSYNEQFF
>.|TRBJ2-6|.|TRBV4-3
TGCGCCAGCAGCCAAGGGAACGGCAGAGCTGGGGCCAACGTCCTGACTTTC
CASSQGNGRAGANVLTF
>TRBD1|TRBJ2-7|.|TRBV19
TGTGCCAGTACCGGAAATCGGACAGGGCTCTCCTACGAGCAGTACTTC
CASTGNRTGLSYEQYF
>TRBD2|TRBJ2-7|.|TRBV7-8
TGTGCCAGCAGCCAAGGGACTAGCGCCTCCTACGAGCAGTACTTC
CASSQGTSASYEQYF
>TRBD2|TRBJ2-2|few|TRBV7-9
TGTGCCAGCAGCTTGACGGGAGCGGGAGGAGCCGGGGAGCTGTTTTTT
CASSLTGAGGAGELFF
>TRBD1|TRBJ2-7|once|TRBV28
TGTGCCAGCAGTGTGCGACAGGGGGCGGGTTACGAGCAGTACTTC
CASSVRQGAGYEQYF
>.|TRBJ2-7|.|TRBV4-1
TGCGCCAGCAGCCCCCTTAAGTCCTACGAGCAGTACTTC
CASSPLKSYEQYF
>TRBD1|TRBJ1-1|.|TRBV5-1
TGCGCCAGCAGCGTTCAGGGGGCTAAGAACACTGAAGCTTTCTTT
CASSVQGAKNTEAFF
>.|TRBJ1-3|few|TRBV18
TGTGCCAGCTCACCGTCGTCACCGCCGCCTTCTGGAAACACCATATATTTT
CASSPSSPPPSGNTIYF
>TRBD1|TRBJ2-7|once|TRBV4-1
TGCGCCAGCAGCCACACAGACAGGGTAGAGATTAAGAACTACGAGCAGTACTTC
CASSHTDRVEIKNYEQYF
>.|TRBJ1-2|.|TRBV11-2
TGTGCCAGCAGCTTAGACGAACTACAGTCCGAAACAGGGCTCCCTCATGGCTACACCTTC
CASSLDELQSETGLPHGYTF
>TRBD2|TRBJ2-5|.|TRBV2
TGTGCCAGCCTGACTAGCGGGACAGAGACCCAGTACTTC
CASLTSGTETQYF
>TRBD2|TRBJ2-1|.|TRBV4-3
TGCGCCAGCAGCCAAGAACCTAGCGGGAGTCTCTACAATGAGCAGTTCTTC
CASSQEPSGSLYNEQFF
>.|TRBJ2-1|.|TRBV9
TGTGCCAGCAGCGTAGAACCAACCTCAGGGGGAGGGCAGTTCTTC
CASSVEPTSGGGQFF
>TRBD1|TRBJ2-3|few|TRBV30
TGTGCCTGGAGTGCCGACAGGGGAGGTACGCAGTATTTT
CAWSADRGGTQYF
>.|TRBJ1-1|.|TRBV4-3
TGCGCCAGCAGCCAAGTGCTGGGGCGGAACACTGAAGCTTTCTTT
CASSQVLGRNTEAFF
>.|TRBJ2-3|once|TRBV29-1
TGCAGCGTGGATACGCAGTATTTT
CSVDTQYF
>.|TRBJ2-3|few|TRBV5-1
TGCGCCAGCAGTGGTAGCGGAGTTAGCACAGATACGCAGTATTTT
CASSGSGVSTDTQYF
>.|TRBJ1-1|.|TRBV14
TGTGCCAGCAGCCGGCGAAAGGGAACGACGGGCACTGAAGCTTTCTTT
CASSRRKGTTGTEAFF
>.|TRBJ2-3|.|TRBV6-1
TGTGCCAGCAGTGAAGGCGCGGATACGCAGTATTTT
CASSEGADTQYF
>.|TRBJ1-5|.|TRBV7-8
TGTGCCAGCAGCTTAATGGCAGTTCATCAGCCCCAGCATTTT
CASSLMAVHQPQHF
>TRBD1|TRBJ2-7|.|TRBV5-6
TGTGCCAGCAGCTTCGGGACAGGACACTACGAGCAGTACTTC
CASSFGTGHYEQYF
>.|TRBJ1-1|few|TRBV14
TGTGCCAGCAGCCAGGAGGTGTCAGGGTTGACTTTCTTT
CASSQEVSGLTFF
>.|TRBJ2-7|once|TRBV6-1
TGTGCCAGCAGACAGGGCGACGAGCAGTACTTC
CASRQGDEQYF
>.|TRBJ1-5|few|TRBV30
TGTGCCTGGAGTGCTGAAGGGGGAGATCAGCCCCAGCATTTT
CAWSAEGGDQPQHF
>TRBD2|TRBJ2-5|.|TRBV7-6
TGTGCCAGCAGCTTACCTAGCGGGAGGGGGGAGACCCAGTACTTC
CASSLPSGRGETQYF
>.|TRBJ1-5|.|TRBV13
TGTGCCAGCAGCTTAGGTCCGGGGGGCAGGCAGCCCCAGCATTTT
CASSLGPGGRQPQHF